The 32 T cell receptor beta chains below come from one sample, sequenced in a study of blood T cell repertoires in COVID-19. The table came from immunoSEQ multiplex PCR; TCRdb's copy has only in-frame clones and leaves some out. The sample records roughly 26,000 clones, about 80% being singletons. The sample consisted of peripheral blood. Receptor source: a human donor in a cohort sampled during active COVID-19.

This chain joins TRBV12-5 and TRBJ1-2, with a tentative D call TRBD1 (5 bases). V was cut by 2 bases and J by 8 bases, with 9 bases left in between. CDR3 length: 12 amino acids. Germline assignment: CDR1 LGHNT and CDR2 FRNRAP. The chain's CDR3 is CASGLRGEGYTF. In DNA form, the CDR3 reads TGTGCTAGTGGTTTGCGGGGGGAAGGCTACACCTTC.

V gene TRBV6-2 or TRBV6-3 combines with J gene TRBJ2-1; TRBD2 agrees at 12 bases. CDR1 and CDR2 from the germline V gene are MNHEY and SVGEGT. This CDR3 has 21 amino acids. V shed 2 bases, J shed 1 base, and the junction held 15 bases outside the gene matches. Here the CDR3 DNA reads TGTGCCAGCAGTTACACGCCCCCGACCCCGACTAGCGGGGGTTCCTACAATGAGCAGTTCTTC. As protein: CASSYTPPTPTSGGSYNEQFF.

V and J are TRBV18 and TRBJ1-4; D gene uncertain. V gave up 0 bases and J gave up 2 bases, with 10 bases separating them. Germline V gene data show CDR1 as KGHSH and CDR2 as LQKENI. The CDR3 sequence is 16 residues long. In nucleotides, the CDR3 is TGTGCCAGCTCACCACCTAACAGCCAGACTAATGAAAAACTGTTTTTT. This encodes CASSPPNSQTNEKLFF.

This clone was found a few times. J is TRBJ2-1 and V is TRBV9; 9 bases are shared with TRBD1. This CDR3 has 16 residues. V gave up 3 bases and J gave up 4 bases; unmatched junction bases: 8. Per germline, CDR1 SGDLS and CDR2 YYNGEE. CDR3 protein: CASSGRPGQGYNEQFF. Written as DNA, the CDR3 is TGTGCCAGCAGCGGCCGACCGGGACAGGGTTACAATGAGCAGTTCTTC.

The chain joins TRBV19 to TRBJ1-1, with unresolved D. V was pared by 3 bases and J by 0 bases, with 14 bases between. In germline, CDR1 is LNHDA, CDR2 SQIVND (reference sequence). The CDR3 has 16 residues. The CDR3 loop reads CASSIKTYSVNTEAFF. The CDR3 DNA is TGTGCCAGTAGTATCAAAACGTATTCAGTGAACACTGAAGCTTTCTTT.

The V call is TRBV27, the J call TRBJ2-3, with D perhaps matching TRBD2 (7 bases). Trimming removed 0 bases at V and 1 base at J, with 14 bases between. This CDR3 is built from 17 residues. CDR1 MNHEY and CDR2 SMNVEV come from the germline V gene (reference sequence). The CDR3 DNA reads TGTGCCAGCAGTTTATCGATGGGGGGGCAGGGCACAGATACGCAGTATTTT. This translates into CASSLSMGGQGTDTQYF.

This clone has only a few counts. The CDR3 sequence is CSVEFGANEQYF. The CDR3 DNA reads TGCAGCGTTGAATTTGGAGCCAACGAGCAGTACTTC. The rearrangement links TRBV29-1 to TRBJ2-7; no reliable D call. CDR1 and CDR2 from the germline V gene are SQVTM and ANQGSEA. The CDR3 covers 12 residues. The V end lost 2 bases, the J end lost 5 bases, and 10 bases lay between the germline ends.

The DNA for the CDR3 is TGTGCCAGCATGAACAACAGGGGGCCCTACGAGCAGTACTTC. This sequence encodes CASMNNRGPYEQYF. The chain recombines TRBV2 with TRBJ2-7; 9 bases line up with TRBD1. The trim removed 7 bases at V and 2 bases at J, leaving 6 bases unmatched. The germline V gene encodes CDR1 SNHLY and CDR2 FYNNEI. The CDR3 is 14 amino acids.

The chain employs TRBV5-1 and TRBJ2-5; TRBD1 matches 9 bases. The CDR3 has 19 amino acids. The germline V gene encodes CDR1 SGHRS and CDR2 YFSETQ. V shed 4 bases, J shed 1 base, and the junction held 17 bases outside the gene matches. The CDR3 DNA reads TGCGCCAGCAGCCCCGAGGGTACAGGGGGCTTTTGGGGCCAAGAGACCCAGTACTTC. Translated: CASSPEGTGGFWGQETQYF.

The gene calls are TRBV6-1 and TRBJ2-5; 11 positions match TRBD2. The CDR3 extends over 14 amino acids. The V segment lost 2 bases and the J segment 5 bases; nucleotides outside the gene matches: 1. CDR1 is MNHNS, CDR2 SASEGT, per germline. CDR3 residues: CASSERTSGETQYF. DNA of the CDR3: TGTGCCAGCAGTGAACGGACTAGCGGGGAGACCCAGTACTTC.

The chain employs TRBV4-1 and TRBJ2-7; tentatively, D is TRBD2 (5 bases). The V gene lost 1 base and the J gene lost 6 bases, with 19 bases spanning the gap. This CDR3 is built from 16 residues. Germline V CDR1 and CDR2: MGHRA, YSYEKL. The CDR3 spells CASSQGLARGPAEQYF. DNA of the CDR3: TGCGCCAGCAGCCAAGGGTTAGCGCGAGGTCCTGCCGAGCAGTACTTC.

The chain has TRBV2 and TRBJ2-3, with 8 bases matching TRBD1. The V segment lost 7 bases and the J segment 1 base; nucleotides outside the gene matches: 4. CDR1 is SNHLY, CDR2 FYNNEI, per germline. The length of the CDR3 is 14 residues. In nucleotides, the CDR3 is TGTGCCAGCACCCCGGGACAGGGCACAGATACGCAGTATTTT. It specifies CASTPGQGTDTQYF. The complete variable domain, with remaining parts taken from reference TRBV2 and TRBJ2-3, reads EPEVTQTPSHQVTQMGQEVILRCVPISNHLYFYWYRQILGQKVEFLVSFYNNEISEKSEIFDDQFSVERPDGSNFTLKIRSTKLEDSAMYFCASTPGQGTDTQYFGPGTRLTVL.

The V gene is TRBV27, the J gene TRBJ2-7; 7 positions agree with TRBD2. CDR3 length: 15 residues. V lost 1 base, J lost 0 bases, and 3 bases stayed unmatched. CDR1 MNHEY and CDR2 SMNVEV come from the germline V gene (reference sequence). The CDR3 is CASSLLVAGSYEQYF. CDR3 in DNA: TGTGCCAGCAGTTTATTGGTAGCGGGCTCCTACGAGCAGTACTTC.

The V gene is TRBV10-1, the J gene TRBJ2-7; tentative D call: TRBD1 (6 bases). Trimming shortened V by 0 bases and J by 5 bases, and 11 bases separated the two germline ends. Per the germline V gene, CDR1 is WNHNN and CDR2 is SYGVQD (reference sequence). The CDR3 has 14 residues. CDR3 DNA sequence: TGCGCCAGCAGTGAGTCCCAGGGGAACCACGAGCAGTACTTC. This sequence encodes CASSESQGNHEQYF.

The chain employs TRBV3-1 (or the pseudogene TRBV3-2) and TRBJ2-1, with 8 nucleotides matching TRBD2. Germline V gene sequence: CDR1 LGHDT, CDR2 YNNKEL (reference sequence). The CDR3 has 16 amino acids. Trimming at V came to 0 bases and at J to 6 bases, leaving 7 bases not matched to a gene. This CDR3 reads CASSQDGGLAGNEQFF. The CDR3 DNA follows: TGTGCCAGCAGCCAAGATGGCGGACTAGCAGGCAATGAGCAGTTCTTC.

The chain recombines TRBV27 with TRBJ1-2; TRBD1 matches at 8 bases. Germline-derived CDR1 and CDR2 are MNHEY and SMNVEV (reference sequence). The CDR3 runs 15 residues. V shed 5 bases and J 3 bases; nucleotides not matched to a gene: 8. CDR3: CASSLQGASYYGYTF. CDR3 DNA sequence: TGTGCCAGCAGTCTTCAGGGGGCATCATACTATGGCTACACCTTC.

This clone was counted a single time. The rearrangement joins TRBV2 to TRBJ1-5; D is unresolved. The CDR3 has 14 residues. The germline V and J ends were trimmed by 1 base and 3 bases, with 7 bases remaining between them. The germline V gene has CDR1 SNHLY and CDR2 FYNNEI. CDR3 bases: TGTGCCAGCAGTGAAGTCGGTTTCAATCAGCCCCAGCATTTT. Translated, it gives CASSEVGFNQPQHF.

The table lists this clone with a count of one. The chain carries TRBV7-9 and TRBJ1-5; D is ambiguous. This CDR3 region has 14 residues. Trimming removed 5 bases at V and 1 base at J, with 9 bases between. Germline V CDR1 and CDR2: SEHNR, FQNEAQ (reference sequence). The CDR3 DNA reads as TGTGCCAGCAGCCGTGACACAAGCAATCAGCCCCAGCATTTT. Its translation is CASSRDTSNQPQHF.

This clone was counted once. The V call is TRBV4-2, the J call TRBJ1-2, with TRBD1 as a possible D gene (6 bases). V gave up 0 bases and J gave up 3 bases, with 11 bases separating them. Germline loops: CDR1 LGHNA, CDR2 YNFKEQ. The CDR3 sequence is 15 residues long. The CDR3: CASSQDQGTDYGYTF. The CDR3 bases are TGTGCCAGCAGCCAAGATCAGGGGACCGACTATGGCTACACCTTC.

The chain links TRBV2 to TRBJ1-1; possible D gene TRBD1, 5 bases. Germline V gene data show CDR1 as SNHLY and CDR2 as FYNNEI. The V end was cut by 4 bases, the J end by 7 bases, with 7 bases between. The CDR3 length is 11 residues. CDR3 sequence: CASSAGNEAFF. The CDR3 nucleotides are TGTGCCAGCAGTGCAGGGAATGAAGCTTTCTTT.

The rearrangement links TRBV3-1 (or the pseudogene TRBV3-2) to TRBJ2-7, with D perhaps matching TRBD2 (5 bases). The V gene lost 1 base and the J gene lost 3 bases, with 13 bases spanning the gap. Germline assignment: CDR1 LGHDT and CDR2 YNNKEL (reference sequence). The CDR3 sequence is 15 residues long. CDR3 sequence reads: CASSQVVDSYYEQYF. In nucleotides, the CDR3 is TGTGCCAGCAGCCAAGTAGTGGACTCTTACTACGAGCAGTACTTC.

This clone appeared a single time. The chain joins TRBV15 to TRBJ2-1; D remains unclear. Trimming removed 0 bases at V and 8 bases at J, with 8 bases between. The CDR3 is 13 residues long. Germline loops: CDR1 LNHNV, CDR2 YYDKDF (reference sequence). CDR3: CATSRDLGYEQFF. The CDR3 region has the DNA TGTGCCACCAGCAGAGATCTGGGCTATGAGCAGTTCTTC.

The rearrangement links TRBV7-6 to TRBJ1-1; D is possibly TRBD1 (6 bases). CDR3 length: 12 amino acids. Germline CDR1 and CDR2: SGHVS and FNYEAQ. Trimming shortened V by 5 bases and J by 4 bases, and 8 bases separated the two germline ends. The CDR3 is CASSARGTEAFF. CDR3 DNA sequence: TGTGCCAGCAGCGCCAGGGGCACTGAAGCTTTCTTT.

The chain has TRBV5-8 and TRBJ2-3; 8 bases match TRBD1. Germline V gives CDR1 SGHTS, CDR2 YDEGEE. V lost 0 bases and J lost 3; bases outside the gene matches: 0. The CDR3 has 14 residues. The CDR3 loop reads CASSLGTGTDTQYF. CDR3 DNA: TGTGCCAGCAGCTTGGGGACAGGGACAGATACGCAGTATTTT.

V and J are TRBV6-6 and TRBJ1-2, with unresolved D. Germline V CDR1 and CDR2: MNHNY, SVGAGI (reference sequence). The CDR3 sequence is 15 residues long. The V end lost 5 bases, the J end lost 0 bases, and 13 bases lay between the germline ends. The CDR3 nucleotides read TGTGCCAGCAGTCCAAACCAAAGCTCTAACTATGGCTACACCTTC. It codes for CASSPNQSSNYGYTF.

The count of this clone is one. V gene TRBV7-2 combines with J gene TRBJ2-1; TRBD1 matches 7 bases. This CDR3 has 14 residues. The germline V gene encodes CDR1 SGHTA and CDR2 FQGNSA. J gave up 5 bases and V 0 bases, and 1 base lay outside the gene matches. CDR3 DNA sequence: TGTGCCAGCAGCTTAGCGCAGGGGGACAATGAGCAGTTCTTC. Amino acids: CASSLAQGDNEQFF.

The V and J genes are TRBV12-5 and TRBJ2-1, with TRBD2 matching 10 bases. Germline lookup yields CDR1 LGHNT and CDR2 FRNRAP. V shed 7 bases, J shed 6 bases, and the junction held 9 bases outside the gene matches. The CDR3 covers 15 residues. The CDR3 protein is CASARQGLASNEQFF. Written as DNA, the CDR3 is TGTGCTAGTGCCCGACAGGGACTAGCGAGCAATGAGCAGTTCTTC.

The chain has TRBV27 and TRBJ2-2; D is undetermined. The germline V gene has CDR1 MNHEY and CDR2 SMNVEV (reference sequence). This CDR3 has 14 residues. V lost 5 bases and J lost 1, with 8 bases in between. The CDR3 DNA is TGTGCCAGCAGTAATCTATGGAACACCGGGGAGCTGTTTTTT. Amino acids: CASSNLWNTGELFF.

The V and J genes are TRBV29-1 and TRBJ1-1; D unclear. Trimming shortened V by 5 bases and J by 0 bases, and 10 bases separated the two germline ends. CDR3 length: 13 residues. Germline CDR1 and CDR2: SQVTM and ANQGSEA. CDR3 sequence (DNA): TGCAGCGTTCAGGAGGTAGTGAACACTGAAGCTTTCTTT. Translating it yields CSVQEVVNTEAFF.

The rearrangement joins TRBV24-1 to TRBJ2-1, with D perhaps matching TRBD1 (6 bases). CDR1 and CDR2 (germline): KGHDR, SFDVKD. This CDR3 has 14 amino acids. Between the trimmed V and J ends, which lost 0 bases and 8 bases, there was a span of 10 bases. The CDR3 protein is CATSDLFSGDEQFF. CDR3 in DNA: TGTGCCACCAGTGATTTGTTTTCAGGGGATGAGCAGTTCTTC.

In this sample, this clone turned up once. This chain joins TRBV11-2 and TRBJ1-2; perhaps TRBD1 as D (5 bases). The CDR3 is 13 residues long. Trimming took off 1 base at V and 7 bases at J, with 10 bases between the two ends. The germline V gene has CDR1 SGHAT and CDR2 FQNNGV. CDR3 DNA: TGTGCCAGCAGCTTAGGGGGGGTCGGTGGCTACACCTTC. As protein: CASSLGGVGGYTF.

The genes are TRBV14 and TRBJ2-7, with 8 bases that match TRBD2. The junction had 7 bases not matched to a gene; V was cut back by 4 bases and J by 2 bases. Germline lookup yields CDR1 SGHDN and CDR2 FVKESK. This CDR3 contains 15 residues. CDR3 coding DNA: TGTGCCAGCAGCCCCGGGAGGGGGATAACCTACGAGCAGTACTTC. This sequence encodes CASSPGRGITYEQYF.